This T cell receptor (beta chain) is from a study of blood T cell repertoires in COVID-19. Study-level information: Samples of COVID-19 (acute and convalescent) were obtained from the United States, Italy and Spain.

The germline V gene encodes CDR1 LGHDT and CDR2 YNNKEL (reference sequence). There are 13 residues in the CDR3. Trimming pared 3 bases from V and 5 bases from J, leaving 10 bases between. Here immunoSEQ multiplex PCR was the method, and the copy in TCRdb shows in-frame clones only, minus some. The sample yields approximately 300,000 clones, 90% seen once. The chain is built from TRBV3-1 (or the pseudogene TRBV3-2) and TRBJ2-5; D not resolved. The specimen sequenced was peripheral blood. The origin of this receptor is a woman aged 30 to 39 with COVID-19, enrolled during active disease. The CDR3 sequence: CASSQQLLETQYF. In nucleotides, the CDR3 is TGTGCCAGCAGCCAGCAACTATTGGAGACCCAGTACTTC.